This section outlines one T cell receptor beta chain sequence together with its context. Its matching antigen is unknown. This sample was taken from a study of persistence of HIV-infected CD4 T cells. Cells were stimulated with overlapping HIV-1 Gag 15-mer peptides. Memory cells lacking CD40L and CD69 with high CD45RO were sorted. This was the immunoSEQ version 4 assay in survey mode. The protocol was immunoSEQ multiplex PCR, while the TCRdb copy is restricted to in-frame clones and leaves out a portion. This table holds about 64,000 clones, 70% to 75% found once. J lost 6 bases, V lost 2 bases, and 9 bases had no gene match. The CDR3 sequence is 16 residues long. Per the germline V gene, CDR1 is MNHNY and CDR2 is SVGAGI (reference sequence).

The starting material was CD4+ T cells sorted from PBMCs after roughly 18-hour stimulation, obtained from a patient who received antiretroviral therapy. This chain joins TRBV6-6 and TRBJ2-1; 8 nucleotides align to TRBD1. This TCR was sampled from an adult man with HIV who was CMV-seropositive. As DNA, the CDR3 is TGTGCCAGCAGTTACGGGACAGGCGTACGGGGCAATGAGCAGTTCTTC. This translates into CASSYGTGVRGNEQFF.